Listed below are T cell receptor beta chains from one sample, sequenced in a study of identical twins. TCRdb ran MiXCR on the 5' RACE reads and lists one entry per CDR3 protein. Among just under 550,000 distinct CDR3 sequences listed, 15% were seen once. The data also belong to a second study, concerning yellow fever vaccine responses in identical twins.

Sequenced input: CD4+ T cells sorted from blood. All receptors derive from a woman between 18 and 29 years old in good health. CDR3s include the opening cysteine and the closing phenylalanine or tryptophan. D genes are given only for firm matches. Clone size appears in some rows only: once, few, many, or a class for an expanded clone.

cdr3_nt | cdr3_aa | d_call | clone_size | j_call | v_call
TGCGCCAGCAGCTTGGACCGGTCCAATGAGCAGTTCTTC | CASSLDRSNEQFF | . | few | TRBJ2-1 | TRBV5-1
TGCGCCAGCAGCTTGGATTCGTGGCCGAACACTGAAGCTTTCTTT | CASSLDSWPNTEAFF | . | few | TRBJ1-1 | TRBV5-1
TGTGCCAGCAGCCAATTTGCGGGGGCATACCAAGAGACCCAGTACTTC | CASSQFAGAYQETQYF | . | . | TRBJ2-5 | TRBV3-1
TGCGCCAGCAGCTTGGAGGTGGGGACTAGCGGGACTGATGAGCAGTTCTTC | CASSLEVGTSGTDEQFF | TRBD2 | many | TRBJ2-1 | TRBV5-1
TGTGCCAGCAGTTACGGTGGGACCTACGAGCAGTACTTC | CASSYGGTYEQYF | . | few | TRBJ2-7 | TRBV25-1
TGTGCCAGCAGCTTAGAAACAGGACGGAACACCGGGGAGCTGTTTTTT | CASSLETGRNTGELFF | . | . | TRBJ2-2 | TRBV5-5
TGCGCCAGCAGCCCCCGTGTGGCGGGCGGGAGCTCCTACAATGAGCAGTTCTTC | CASSPRVAGGSSYNEQFF | TRBD2 | few | TRBJ2-1 | TRBV5-1
TGCAGCGTTCCTCGATCAGGGGGCACCGGGGAGCGGTTTTTT | CSVPRSGGTGERFF | TRBD1 | . | TRBJ2-2 | TRBV29-1
TGTGCCAGCAGTTTAGTGGAGCTAGCGGGGCGCACCGGGGAGCTGTTTTTT | CASSLVELAGRTGELFF | TRBD2 | few | TRBJ2-2 | TRBV12-3/TRBV12-4
TGTGCCACCAGTGGGGCAGGGGGAGAGACCCAGTACTTC | CATSGAGGETQYF | TRBD1 | . | TRBJ2-5 | TRBV24-1
TGCGCCAGCAGCCAGGGGACTCAATCCTACGAGCAGTACTTC | CASSQGTQSYEQYF | . | . | TRBJ2-7 | TRBV4-1
TGTGCCAGCAGCCGCCCGGGACAGGGGAACAATCAGCCCCAGCATTTT | CASSRPGQGNNQPQHF | TRBD1 | many | TRBJ1-5 | TRBV12-3/TRBV12-4
TGTGCCAGCAAGAGGCTCAGGGGACCCTACAATGAGCAGTTCTTC | CASKRLRGPYNEQFF | . | few | TRBJ2-1 | TRBV28
TGTGCCAGCAGCCCCCTGCTTTTGGAGCAGTACTTC | CASSPLLLEQYF | . | . | TRBJ2-7 | TRBV6-1
TGTGCCAGCAGTTACTCGCAGGGGGTGGAAGGCTACACCTTC | CASSYSQGVEGYTF | TRBD1 | . | TRBJ1-2 | TRBV6-5
TGTGCCAGCTCACCTAGCGAGGCCTTGGGTTCACCCCTCCACTTT | CASSPSEALGSPLHF | . | . | TRBJ1-6 | TRBV18
TGTGCCAGCAGTCGGACAGGGCGCGATTCACCCCTCCACTTT | CASSRTGRDSPLHF | TRBD1 | . | TRBJ1-6 | TRBV6-1
TGCGCCAGCAAGGTGGAGGAAGGGATTAATTCACCCCTCCACTTT | CASKVEEGINSPLHF | . | few | TRBJ1-6 | TRBV5-1
TGTGCCAGCAGCTCTGGACTAGCGGGAGTGGGTGTGCAGTACTTC | CASSSGLAGVGVQYF | TRBD2 | . | TRBJ2-7 | TRBV13
TGTGCCATCAGTGAGCCAACGGGGGGTCGGGACACTGAAGCTTTCTTT | CAISEPTGGRDTEAFF | . | few | TRBJ1-1 | TRBV10-3
TGTGCCAGCTCACCTTGGGCAGAATATGGCTACACCTTC | CASSPWAEYGYTF | . | . | TRBJ1-2 | TRBV18
TGTGCCAGCAGTTTGATCGGAGCGGGAGCAGAGACCCAGTACTTC | CASSLIGAGAETQYF | TRBD2 | few | TRBJ2-5 | TRBV28
TGTGCCAGCAGCTCACGGACTGAGGGGGAGACCCAGTACTTC | CASSSRTEGETQYF | . | few | TRBJ2-5 | TRBV5-4
TGTGCCAGCAGTGGGGGTAGCGGGAAGGGTACAGATACGCAGTATTTT | CASSGGSGKGTDTQYF | TRBD2 | . | TRBJ2-3 | TRBV2
TGCAGCGGGGGGACGGGTTATAATGAGCAGTTCTTC | CSGGTGYNEQFF | . | . | TRBJ2-1 | TRBV29-1
TGTGCCAGCAGCCTCCAAGCGGGGGGGTCCACAGATACGCAGTATTTT | CASSLQAGGSTDTQYF | TRBD2 | few | TRBJ2-3 | TRBV12-3/TRBV12-4
TGCGCCAGCAGCAACGGGGGGGACACTGAAGCTTTCTTT | CASSNGGDTEAFF | . | many | TRBJ1-1 | TRBV5-1
TGCGCCAGCAGCCCGGACTGGAATCAAGAGACCCAGTACTTC | CASSPDWNQETQYF | . | . | TRBJ2-5 | TRBV5-1
TGTGCCAGTAGTAACGTACAGGGTGGTGCTGGGGCCAACGTCCTGACTTTC | CASSNVQGGAGANVLTF | . | . | TRBJ2-6 | TRBV19
TGTGCCAGCAGTTTAGCAGGGGTTTACGGAAACATTCAGTACTTC | CASSLAGVYGNIQYF | . | . | TRBJ2-4 | TRBV28
TGCGCCAGCATGGATAGCTCTGGGAATGAGCAGTTCTTC | CASMDSSGNEQFF | . | few | TRBJ2-1 | TRBV5-1
TGTGCCAGCAGCTTCCCGGCTTATAGCGCCGGGGAGCTGTTTTTT | CASSFPAYSAGELFF | . | many | TRBJ2-2 | TRBV7-2
TGCGCCAGCAGCGGACAGGGTAGGGATGAGCAGTTCTTC | CASSGQGRDEQFF | TRBD1 | many | TRBJ2-1 | TRBV5-1
TGCAGTGCTAGTTCTTCCGGGGGGACCCAGTACTTC | CSASSSGGTQYF | . | few | TRBJ2-5 | TRBV20-1
TGTGCCAGCAGCTTAGGCGGGCTGAGCACAGATACGCAGTATTTT | CASSLGGLSTDTQYF | . | many | TRBJ2-3 | TRBV7-9
TGTGCCAGCAGCTTGGAATGGGGCGGGAGGGCTACCGGGGAGCTGTTTTTT | CASSLEWGGRATGELFF | TRBD2 | . | TRBJ2-2 | TRBV5-5
TGTGCCAGCAGTTACTCATCTGCTGTAAGCGCCTACAATGAGCAGTTCTTC | CASSYSSAVSAYNEQFF | . | . | TRBJ2-1 | TRBV6-5
TGTGCCAGCAGTTTTGGGGACAGGGCTAATGAAAAACTGTTTTTT | CASSFGDRANEKLFF | TRBD1 | few | TRBJ1-4 | TRBV12-3/TRBV12-4
TGTGCCAGCAGTTTAGTGCGGTACACTGAAGCTTTCTTT | CASSLVRYTEAFF | . | . | TRBJ1-1 | TRBV12-3/TRBV12-4
TGTGCCAGCAGTGAGGGCGGGACAGGAAATGAAAAACTGTTTTTT | CASSEGGTGNEKLFF | TRBD1 | few | TRBJ1-4 | TRBV2
TGTGCCAGCAGCTTATCTCCCACACTAGCGGGATACTCCTACGAGCAGTACTTC | CASSLSPTLAGYSYEQYF | TRBD2 | few | TRBJ2-7 | TRBV11-1
TGTGCCAGCAGTTACTCGGGACAGGGGGTCCATGAGCAGTTCTTC | CASSYSGQGVHEQFF | TRBD1 | many | TRBJ2-1 | TRBV6-5
TGTGCCACCAGCAGAACAGGGGCTGGGGCCAACGTCCTGACTTTC | CATSRTGAGANVLTF | TRBD1 | . | TRBJ2-6 | TRBV15
TGTGCCAGCAGCTTAGGTGGGATCAATCAGCCCCAGCATTTT | CASSLGGINQPQHF | . | . | TRBJ1-5 | TRBV5-4
TGTGCCAGCAGCCAATCGACTCGTGCCCCCCGTTACGAGCAGTACTTC | CASSQSTRAPRYEQYF | . | . | TRBJ2-7 | TRBV3-1
TGCGCCAGCAGCTTGGGCCTAGCTTCACTCTACGAGCAGTACTTC | CASSLGLASLYEQYF | . | few | TRBJ2-7 | TRBV5-1
TGTGCCAGCAGTATTACCGGGACAGTCTCCTACGAGCAGTACTTC | CASSITGTVSYEQYF | TRBD1 | . | TRBJ2-7 | TRBV27
TGTGCCAGCAGCTTGGGCCCAGGGATGGCAGATACGCAGTATTTT | CASSLGPGMADTQYF | . | few | TRBJ2-3 | TRBV7-2
TGTGCCAGCAGCGTAGGCGGGACAGGGCCCTACGAGCAGTACTTC | CASSVGGTGPYEQYF | TRBD1 | . | TRBJ2-7 | TRBV9
TGTGCCAGCAGCCAATGGTCAAATGGTGAGCAGTTCTTC | CASSQWSNGEQFF | . | . | TRBJ2-1 | TRBV16
TGCGCCAGCAGCCTCTTGCTAGCGGGAGGGCCAGTTTCCTACGAGCAGTACTTC | CASSLLLAGGPVSYEQYF | TRBD2 | . | TRBJ2-7 | TRBV5-1
TGCGCCAGCAGCTTGGCAGCGGGAGCGGGGACAGATACGCAGTATTTT | CASSLAAGAGTDTQYF | TRBD2 | . | TRBJ2-3 | TRBV5-1
TGCAGCGTCGCCCTAGTGGCGGGAGGTTACAATGAGCAGTTCTTC | CSVALVAGGYNEQFF | TRBD2 | few | TRBJ2-1 | TRBV29-1
TGTGCCAGCAGTTTAGAGGGACACACTGAAGCTTTCTTT | CASSLEGHTEAFF | . | few | TRBJ1-1 | TRBV12-3/TRBV12-4